Listed below are T cell receptor beta chains from one sample, sequenced in a study of blood T cell repertoires in COVID-19. The protocol was immunoSEQ multiplex PCR, while the TCRdb copy is restricted to in-frame clones and leaves out a portion. Of around 270,000 clones listed, approximately 90% were seen once; the top ten hold about 4.6%. The source material was peripheral blood. These receptors were obtained from a man aged 35-49 years with acute or convalescent COVID-19. Both conserved end residues are part of each CDR3. Fields, in order: J gene, clone size, V gene, D gene, CDR3 protein, CDR3 DNA. D genes are given only for firm matches. Some rows mark clone size as missing; the rest say once, few, many or name a class of expanded clone.

TRBJ1-1	.	TRBV28	.	CASSSLREAFF	TGTGCCAGCAGTTCTCTTCGGGAGGCTTTCTTT
TRBJ2-7	.	TRBV6-5	TRBD1	CASRQGDSPYEQYF	TGTGCCAGCAGACAAGGGGACAGCCCCTACGAGCAGTACTTC
TRBJ2-5	.	TRBV5-1	TRBD2	CASSLGLAGYQETQYF	TGCGCCAGCAGTTTGGGACTAGCGGGATATCAAGAGACCCAGTACTTC
TRBJ2-7	.	TRBV5-1	TRBD2	CASSLDGGAGYEQYF	TGCGCCAGCAGCTTGGACGGGGGGGCAGGTTACGAGCAGTACTTC
TRBJ1-3	.	TRBV5-1	.	CASSLGGFSGNTIYF	TGCGCCAGCAGCTTGGGTGGCTTTTCTGGAAACACCATATATTTT
TRBJ2-7	.	TRBV7-2	TRBD1	CASSPRTGFQAYEQYF	TGTGCCAGCAGCCCCCGGACAGGGTTTCAGGCCTACGAGCAGTACTTC
TRBJ2-7	.	TRBV5-1	TRBD1	CASSGGTGRGEQYF	TGCGCCAGCAGCGGAGGGACAGGGCGCGGCGAGCAGTACTTC
TRBJ1-5	once	TRBV18	.	CASSPHSDYNQPQHF	TGTGCCAGCTCACCACACAGCGACTACAATCAGCCCCAGCATTTT
TRBJ2-3	.	TRBV5-1	TRBD1	CASSSRGLPTDTQYF	TGCGCCAGCAGCTCCAGGGGGCTCCCCACAGATACGCAGTATTTT
TRBJ2-4	few	TRBV12-3/TRBV12-4	TRBD1	CASSLDRTRFKYF	TGTGCCAGCAGTTTGGACAGGACGCGGTTCAAGTACTTC
TRBJ1-2	.	TRBV7-3	TRBD1	CASSLTPGQGAGGYTF	TGTGCCAGCAGCTTAACCCCCGGACAGGGGGCTGGTGGCTACACCTTC
TRBJ1-3	.	TRBV10-3	.	CATRDTLSGNTIYF	TGTGCCACCCGGGACACACTCTCTGGAAACACCATATATTTT
TRBJ1-4	once	TRBV6-1	.	CASREGGEKLFF	TGTGCCAGCAGGGAAGGAGGTGAAAAACTGTTTTTT
TRBJ2-6	.	TRBV10-2	TRBD1	CASRTGGGSGANVLTF	TGCGCCAGCAGGACAGGGGGAGGCTCTGGGGCCAACGTCCTGACTTTC
TRBJ2-1	.	TRBV5-1	.	CASSPYGGVNEQFF	TGCGCCAGCAGCCCATATGGAGGGGTCAATGAGCAGTTCTTC
TRBJ1-1	.	TRBV19	.	CASSLGRGTEAFF	TGTGCCAGTAGCTTGGGTAGGGGCACTGAAGCTTTCTTT
TRBJ2-7	.	TRBV18	.	CASSPSDHSYEQYF	TGTGCCAGCTCACCCAGCGACCACTCCTACGAGCAGTACTTC
TRBJ1-2	.	TRBV7-6	TRBD1	CASSFSSGTEDLYGYTF	TGTGCCAGCAGCTTTTCCTCCGGGACAGAGGATCTCTATGGCTACACCTTC
TRBJ1-2	.	TRBV28	.	CASSPGNYGYTF	TGTGCCAGCAGTCCGGGTAACTATGGCTACACCTTC
TRBJ2-3	.	TRBV24-1	TRBD2	CATSVAGGYTDTQYF	TGTGCCACCAGTGTAGCGGGGGGCTACACAGATACGCAGTATTTT
TRBJ2-2	.	TRBV7-6	.	CASSLDRTNTGELFF	TGTGCCAGCAGCTTAGACAGGACGAACACCGGGGAGCTGTTTTTT
TRBJ2-3	.	TRBV19	.	CASSILTQSSTQYF	TGTGCCAGTAGTATTTTGACACAATCATCTACGCAGTATTTT
TRBJ2-2	.	TRBV5-1	TRBD1	CASSLGPPGQGWTGELFF	TGCGCCAGCAGCTTGGGACCACCGGGACAGGGGTGGACCGGGGAGCTGTTTTTT
TRBJ2-3	.	TRBV18	TRBD2	CASSPMAGGLDTQYF	TGTGCCAGCTCACCAATGGCGGGGGGGCTAGATACGCAGTATTTT
TRBJ2-7	.	TRBV9	TRBD1	CASSVGTGVEYEQYF	TGTGCCAGCAGCGTAGGGACAGGAGTCGAATACGAGCAGTACTTC